What follows are 23 T cell receptor beta chains derived from one specimen sequenced in a study of cytomegalovirus exposure and HLA in healthy donors. Primers for the PCR totalled 60 Vbeta and 13 Jbeta. Only in-frame clones appear in the TCRdb table, and some are missing; sequencing was by immunoSEQ multiplex PCR. Of some 160,000 clones in the sample, about 79% were seen once. Sequenced material: PBMCs. The receptor set was obtained from a man aged 50 or older in good health and CMV-seropositive.

The chain employs TRBV6-6 and TRBJ2-7; D unresolved. V shed 5 bases and J shed 5 bases, with 10 bases lying between them. Per germline, CDR1 MNHNY and CDR2 SVGAGI (reference sequence). This CDR3 is 12 amino acids long. CDR3 sequence reads: CASSRGLNEQYV. The DNA of the CDR3 is TGTGCCAGCAGTCGCGGATTAAACGAGCAGTACGTC.

V and J are TRBV27 and TRBJ2-1, with 10 bases fitting TRBD1. Germline V gives CDR1 MNHEY, CDR2 SMNVEV (reference sequence). J gave up 4 bases and V 6 bases, and 6 bases lay outside the gene matches. The CDR3 contains 15 residues. CDR3 sequence (DNA): TGTGCCAGCAGCCGGGGACAGGGGAGATACAATGAGCAGTTCTTC. Its translation is CASSRGQGRYNEQFF.

The chain carries TRBV19 and TRBJ1-1, with a tentative D call TRBD1 (5 bases). Germline V lookup: CDR1 LNHDA, CDR2 SQIVND (reference sequence). V lost 5 bases to trimming and J lost 1 base, with 11 bases between them. The CDR3 is 14 amino acids. CDR3 DNA: TGTGCCAGTAGTTCCGGGACTTGGAACACTGAAGCTTTCTTT. Translating it yields CASSSGTWNTEAFF. The variable domain in full, with the rest retrieved from reference TRBV19 and TRBJ1-1, is DGGITQSPKYLFRKEGQNVTLSCEQNLNHDAMYWYRQDPGQGLRLIYYSQIVNDFQKGDIAEGYSVSREKKESFPLTVTSAQKNPTAFYLCASSSGTWNTEAFFGQGTRLTVV.

This clone was seen just once. This rearrangement joins TRBV5-8 to TRBJ2-7; tentative D call: TRBD2 (6 bases). From germline, CDR1 is SGHTS and CDR2 YDEGEE. The CDR3 runs to 15 residues. V was clipped by 4 bases and J by 7 bases, with 21 bases between them. CDR3 nucleotides: TGTGCCAGCAGCACGGGAGAGGCCCCTTTCCCGGAGCAGTACTTC. Its protein product is CASSTGEAPFPEQYF. Full variable domain (rest looked up from reference TRBV5-8 and TRBJ2-7): EAGVTQSPTHLIKTRGQQATLRCSPISGHTSVYWYQQALGLGLQFLLWYDEGEERNRGNFPPRFSGRQFPNYSSELNVNALELEDSALYLCASSTGEAPFPEQYFGPGTRLTVT.

V is TRBV2 and J is TRBJ2-7; perhaps TRBD2 as D (6 bases). Per the germline V gene, CDR1 is SNHLY and CDR2 is FYNNEI. This CDR3 has 14 residues. Trimming took 8 bases from V and 1 from J, leaving 15 bases between them. The CDR3 sequence: CASEMRGVSYEQYF. CDR3 nucleotides: TGTGCCAGCGAAATGCGCGGGGTATCCTACGAGCAGTACTTC. Combining the CDR3 with reference TRBV2 and TRBJ2-7 gives the whole variable domain EPEVTQTPSHQVTQMGQEVILRCVPISNHLYFYWYRQILGQKVEFLVSFYNNEISEKSEIFDDQFSVERPDGSNFTLKIRSTKLEDSAMYFCASEMRGVSYEQYFGPGTRLTVT.

The chain couples TRBV19 to TRBJ2-6; tentatively, D is TRBD1 (5 bases). The CDR3 extends over 15 amino acids. Germline-derived CDR1 and CDR2 are LNHDA and SQIVND (reference sequence). The V end lost 7 bases, the J end lost 0 bases, and 10 bases lay between the germline ends. This CDR3 is CASTNRNSGANVLTF. The CDR3 nucleotides read TGTGCCAGTACCAACAGGAACTCTGGGGCCAACGTCCTGACTTTC. The full variable domain, rest sourced from reference TRBV19 and TRBJ2-6, is DGGITQSPKYLFRKEGQNVTLSCEQNLNHDAMYWYRQDPGQGLRLIYYSQIVNDFQKGDIAEGYSVSREKKESFPLTVTSAQKNPTAFYLCASTNRNSGANVLTFGAGSRLTVL.

This chain joins TRBV28 and TRBJ1-2; D is ambiguous. With 7 bases removed from V and 3 bases from J, the gap between germline ends came to 12 bases. Germline V gene sequence: CDR1 MDHEN, CDR2 SYDVKM. This CDR3 contains 13 residues. CDR3 in amino acids: CASTPEIYYGYTF. The CDR3 region has the DNA TGTGCCAGCACCCCCGAGATATACTATGGCTACACCTTC.

This chain connects TRBV5-6 to TRBJ2-2; 7 bases fit TRBD2. The germline V gene has CDR1 SGHDT and CDR2 YYEEEE. This CDR3 contains 15 residues. J lost 0 bases, V lost 4 bases, and 3 bases had no gene match. The CDR3 sequence is CASSRTRTNTGELFF. DNA for the CDR3: TGTGCCAGCAGCCGGACTAGGACGAACACCGGGGAGCTGTTTTTT.

The V and J genes are TRBV18 and TRBJ2-2; 9 positions match TRBD2. Germline CDR1 and CDR2: KGHSH and LQKENI. CDR3 length equals 18 residues. The junction had 8 bases not matched to a gene; V was cut back by 3 bases and J by 0 bases. Written as DNA, the CDR3 is TGTGCCAGCTCACCCCCCGGGACTAGCCATTCGAACACCGGGGAGCTGTTTTTT. Translating it yields CASSPPGTSHSNTGELFF.

This chain joins TRBV18 and TRBJ1-2; no clear D. Looked up from germline, CDR1 is KGHSH and CDR2 is LQKENI. The CDR3 length is 14 residues. V was trimmed by 1 base and J by 6 bases, leaving 12 bases between them. The CDR3 DNA is TGTGCCAGCTCACCACGACGAGGGATCGATGGCTACACCTTC. As protein: CASSPRRGIDGYTF.

This clone was counted once. This chain uses TRBV11-3 with TRBJ2-2, with unresolved D. This CDR3 is 13 amino acids long. Trimming stripped 5 bases from V and 3 bases from J, with 7 bases between. Germline V CDR1 and CDR2: SGHNT, YENEEA. This CDR3 is CASSSEDTGELFF. The CDR3 nucleotides are TGTGCCAGCAGCAGCGAGGACACCGGGGAGCTGTTTTTT.

This chain links TRBV30 with TRBJ2-5; 9 nucleotides align to TRBD2. This CDR3 has 14 amino acids. Germline V gene sequence: CDR1 GTSNPN, CDR2 SVGIG (reference sequence). The V segment lost 7 bases and the J segment 5 bases; nucleotides outside the gene matches: 11. The CDR3 protein is CASRLAAKMETQYF. The CDR3 DNA reads as TGTGCCTCCCGACTAGCGGCGAAGATGGAGACCCAGTACTTC.

V usage is TRBV5-8 and J usage is TRBJ1-5; 10 bases fit TRBD1. The trim removed 4 bases at V and 3 bases at J, leaving 10 bases unmatched. Germline CDR1 and CDR2: SGHTS and YDEGEE. The CDR3 contains 17 residues. The CDR3 DNA reads as TGTGCCAGCAGCCCCGGGACAGGGGCGAAGAACAATCAGCCCCAGCATTTT. Amino acid sequence: CASSPGTGAKNNQPQHF.

This rearrangement joins TRBV12-5 to TRBJ1-1; TRBD1 might be the D (5 bases). CDR1 is LGHNT, CDR2 FRNRAP, per germline. The CDR3 is 16 residues long. The V end lost 7 bases, the J end lost 0 bases, and 18 bases lay between the germline ends. DNA of the CDR3: TGTGCTAGTGCCCGAGGGGTCGGGGGTTTGAACACTGAAGCTTTCTTT. This sequence encodes CASARGVGGLNTEAFF.

This clone was observed a few times. V is TRBV19 and J is TRBJ1-5; TRBD1 matches at 9 bases. Trimming removed 5 bases from V and 6 bases from J; junction bases left unmatched: 5. Per the germline V gene, CDR1 is LNHDA and CDR2 is SQIVND (reference sequence). The CDR3 length is 14 residues. This CDR3 is CASSEQGAGQPQHF. The CDR3 region has the DNA TGTGCCAGTAGTGAACAGGGGGCGGGTCAGCCCCAGCATTTT.

This clone was observed a few times. This chain joins TRBV6-1 and TRBJ1-6; a possible D gene is TRBD1 (5 bases). V gave up 3 bases and J gave up 6 bases, with 6 bases separating them. CDR1 is MNHNS, CDR2 SASEGT, per germline. The CDR3 loop spans 13 amino acids. The CDR3 DNA sequence: TGTGCCAGCAGTGACAGGGTTAATTCACCCCTCCACTTT. As protein: CASSDRVNSPLHF.

There are a few counts of this clone. This sequence joins TRBV5-1 and TRBJ1-1; D remains unclear. V lost 5 bases and J lost 9, with 11 bases in between. Germline CDR1 is SGHRS and CDR2 is YFSETQ. The CDR3 is made up of 11 amino acids. This chain's CDR3 is CASSLAGKAFF. As DNA, the CDR3 is TGCGCCAGCAGTCTAGCCGGGAAAGCTTTCTTT.

The chain has TRBV5-1 and TRBJ2-7; possibly TRBD1 for D (5 bases). The CDR3 is 12 residues long. CDR1 and CDR2 (germline): SGHRS, YFSETQ. Trimming left V 0 bases short and J 7 bases short, with 8 bases between. The DNA of the CDR3 is TGCGCCAGCAGCTTGGGGCGGACAGAGCAGTACTTC. This translates into CASSLGRTEQYF. The entire variable domain, with the rest obtained from reference TRBV5-1 and TRBJ2-7, is as follows: KAGVTQTPRYLIKTRGQQVTLSCSPISGHRSVSWYQQTPGQGLQFLFEYFSETQRNKGNFPGRFSGRQFSNSRSEMNVSTLELGDSALYLCASSLGRTEQYFGPGTRLTVT.

V usage is TRBV7-3 and J usage is TRBJ2-5; D is perhaps TRBD2 (6 bases). Germline V gene data show CDR1 as SGHTA and CDR2 as FQGTGA. This CDR3 has 16 amino acids. V lost 7 bases, J lost 4 bases, and 22 bases lay in between. CDR3 nucleotide sequence: TGTGCCAGCAACTTTAGCGGAAGAGGACGGGGAGAGACCCAGTACTTC. Amino acid sequence: CASNFSGRGRGETQYF.

V is TRBV5-1 and J is TRBJ1-4; unclear D gene. The germline gives CDR1 SGHRS, CDR2 YFSETQ. V was trimmed by 0 bases and J by 8 bases, leaving 5 bases between them. This CDR3 has 12 residues. CDR3 protein: CASSLEREKLFF. DNA for the CDR3: TGCGCCAGCAGCTTGGAGAGGGAAAAACTGTTTTTT. The variable domain in full, with the rest retrieved from reference TRBV5-1 and TRBJ1-4, is KAGVTQTPRYLIKTRGQQVTLSCSPISGHRSVSWYQQTPGQGLQFLFEYFSETQRNKGNFPGRFSGRQFSNSRSEMNVSTLELGDSALYLCASSLEREKLFFGSGTQLSVL.

This chain uses TRBV5-1 with TRBJ2-1, with unresolved D. This CDR3 is 17 amino acids long. The V end was cut by 0 bases, the J end by 0 bases, with 13 bases between. CDR1 and CDR2 (germline): SGHRS, YFSETQ. In nucleotides, the CDR3 is TGCGCCAGCAGCTTGGGGGTAGCACCGAGCTCCTACAATGAGCAGTTCTTC. Its translation is CASSLGVAPSSYNEQFF.

The chain combines TRBV7-8 with TRBJ2-7; D is undetermined. Germline-derived CDR1 and CDR2 are SGHVS and FQNEAQ. The CDR3 is made up of 11 amino acids. V was shortened by 5 bases and J by 2 bases, with 4 bases between the two germline ends. The DNA of the CDR3 is TGTGCCAGCAGCCCCGCCTACGAGCAGTACTTC. Amino acids: CASSPAYEQYF.

The J gene is TRBJ2-1, the V gene TRBV19, with 14 bases that match TRBD2. Losses at the gene ends were 6 bases for V and 12 bases for J; bases not matched to a gene: 10. Germline loops: CDR1 LNHDA, CDR2 SQIVND (reference sequence). The CDR3 is made up of 15 amino acids. The CDR3 DNA follows: TGTGCCAGTAGCGAGGGACTAGCGGGAGTTAGGGCGCAGTTCTTC. Translation gives CASSEGLAGVRAQFF.